Given below is one T cell receptor (beta chain) in context. These data belong to a study of blood T cell repertoires in COVID-19. Study at large: Specimens from acute and convalescent COVID-19 originated in the United States, Italy and Spain. In each case, the material was cDNA or gDNA derived from T cells, B-cell-depleted T cells, or PBMCs.

The CDR3 has 13 amino acids. From germline, CDR1 is SGDLS and CDR2 YYNGEE. After removal of 3 bases from V and 5 bases from J, the junction contained 4 bases not matched to a gene. Seattle enrolled patients during active infection and tracked them longitudinally. Original handling: Amplified reference gene primers provided the basis for estimating nucleated cell counts. Repertoires were generated with immunoSEQ multiplex PCR, while TCRdb's copy carries only in-frame clones and drops some. Clonal size and the V and J genes are those of that table, whereas D and trimming came from the DNA. The sample contains some 130,000 clones, 85% to 90% of which appear only once.

V gene TRBV9 combines with J gene TRBJ1-1, with 7 bases that match TRBD1. Sequencing was carried out using peripheral blood. The TCR was taken from a man aged 55 to 70 with COVID-19, enrolled during active disease. The CDR3 coding sequence is TGTGCCAGCAGCGGACAGGGTAGGACTGAAGCTTTCTTT. Its protein is CASSGQGRTEAFF.